The following is a T cell receptor beta chain sequence with its context. Trimming took 2 bases from V and 4 from J, leaving 13 bases between them. The CDR3 is 14 residues long. The germline gives CDR1 SGHDT, CDR2 YYEEEE. The data stem from a study of blood T cell repertoires in COVID-19. The authors' processing: The authors estimated nucleated cell counts from reference gene primer amplification. The data were produced by immunoSEQ multiplex PCR, yet TCRdb's version contains in-frame clones alone and is incomplete. V and J calls and clone size are copied from that table; D and trimming were computed from the DNA. The sample consists of roughly 430,000 clones, around nine tenths of them appearing once.

V and J are TRBV5-6 and TRBJ2-7; D is undetermined. The TCR originated in a woman aged 18-30 years who had been exposed to COVID-19. Sequencing input: PBMCs or T cells enriched from blood (not recorded which). CDR3 nucleotide sequence: TGTGCCAGCAGCTTCCAGGCCTGGCCTTACGAGCAGTACTTC. It encodes CASSFQAWPYEQYF.